This record looks at one TCR beta chain sequence and its context. This sample was taken from a study of T cells in localized non-small cell lung cancer. The V gene lost 3 bases and the J gene lost 2 bases, with 7 bases spanning the gap. The CDR3 totals 13 residues. Looked up from germline, CDR1 is KGHSH and CDR2 is LQKENI. The repertoire was sequenced with immunoSEQ multiplex PCR; TCRdb's copy has only in-frame clones and lacks some. Of under 3,500 clones detected, over 25% appear once; the ten largest clones hold around 7.7%. Source: normal lung tissue next to the tumor, taken before any cancer treatment. The genes are TRBV18 and TRBJ2-5; D gene uncertain. The TCR originated in a man between 40 and 69 years old with stage I lung adenocarcinoma. Here the CDR3 DNA reads TGTGCCAGCTCACCGCCGGATCAAGAGACCCAGTACTTC. Its translation: CASSPPDQETQYF.